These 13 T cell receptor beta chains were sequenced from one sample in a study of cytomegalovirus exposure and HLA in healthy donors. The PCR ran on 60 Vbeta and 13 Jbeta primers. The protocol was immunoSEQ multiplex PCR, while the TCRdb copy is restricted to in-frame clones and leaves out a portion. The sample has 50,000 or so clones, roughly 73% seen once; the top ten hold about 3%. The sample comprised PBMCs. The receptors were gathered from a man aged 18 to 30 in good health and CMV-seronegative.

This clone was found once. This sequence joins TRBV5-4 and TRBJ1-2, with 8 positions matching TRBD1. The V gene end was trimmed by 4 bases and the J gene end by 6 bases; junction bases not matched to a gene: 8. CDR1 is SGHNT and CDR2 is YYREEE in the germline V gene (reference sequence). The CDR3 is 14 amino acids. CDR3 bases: TGTGCCAGCAGCCAGATTGGACAGGGTGATGGCTACACCTTC. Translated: CASSQIGQGDGYTF. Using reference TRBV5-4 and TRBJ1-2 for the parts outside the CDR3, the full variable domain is ETGVTQSPTHLIKTRGQQVTLRCSSQSGHNTVSWYQQALGQGPQFIFQYYREEENGRGNFPPRFSGLQFPNYSSELNVNALELDDSALYLCASSQIGQGDGYTFGSGTRLTVV.

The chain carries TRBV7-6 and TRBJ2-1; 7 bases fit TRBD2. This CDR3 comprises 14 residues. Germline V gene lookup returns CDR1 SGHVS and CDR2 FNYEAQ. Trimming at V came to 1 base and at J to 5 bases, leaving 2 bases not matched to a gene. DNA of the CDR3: TGTGCCAGCAGCTTAGTGGGAGGGAACAATGAGCAGTTCTTC. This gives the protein CASSLVGGNNEQFF.

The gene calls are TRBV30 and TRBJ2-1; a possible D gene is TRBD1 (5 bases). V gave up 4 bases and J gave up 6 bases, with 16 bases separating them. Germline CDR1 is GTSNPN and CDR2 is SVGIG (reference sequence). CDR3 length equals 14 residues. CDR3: CAWTWGTRVNEQFF. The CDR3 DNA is TGTGCCTGGACCTGGGGAACCAGGGTCAATGAGCAGTTCTTC. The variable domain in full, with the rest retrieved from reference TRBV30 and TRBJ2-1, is SQTIHQWPATLVQPVGSPLSLECTVEGTSNPNLYWYRQAAGRGLQLLFYSVGIGQISSEVPQNLSASRPQDRQFILSSKKLLLSDSGFYLCAWTWGTRVNEQFFGPGTRLTVL.

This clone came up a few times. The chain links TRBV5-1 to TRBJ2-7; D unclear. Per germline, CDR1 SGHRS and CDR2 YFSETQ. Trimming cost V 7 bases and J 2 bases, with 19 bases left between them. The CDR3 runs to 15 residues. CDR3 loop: CASRLYKELTYEQYF. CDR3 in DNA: TGCGCCAGCCGACTCTACAAGGAGCTAACCTACGAGCAGTACTTC.

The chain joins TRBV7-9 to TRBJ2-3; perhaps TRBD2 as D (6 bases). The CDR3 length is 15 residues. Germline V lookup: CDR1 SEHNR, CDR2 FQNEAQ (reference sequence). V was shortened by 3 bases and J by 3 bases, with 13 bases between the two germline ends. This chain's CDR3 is CASSFEGRETDTQYF. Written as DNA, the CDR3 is TGTGCCAGCAGCTTCGAAGGCCGGGAGACAGATACGCAGTATTTT.

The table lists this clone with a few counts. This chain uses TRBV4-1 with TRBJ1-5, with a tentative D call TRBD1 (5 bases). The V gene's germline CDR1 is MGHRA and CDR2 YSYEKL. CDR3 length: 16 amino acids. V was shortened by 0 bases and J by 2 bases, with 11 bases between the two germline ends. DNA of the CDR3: TGCGCCAGCAGCCAAGAGTCGGGGGTTGGCAATCAGCCCCAGCATTTT. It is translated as CASSQESGVGNQPQHF.

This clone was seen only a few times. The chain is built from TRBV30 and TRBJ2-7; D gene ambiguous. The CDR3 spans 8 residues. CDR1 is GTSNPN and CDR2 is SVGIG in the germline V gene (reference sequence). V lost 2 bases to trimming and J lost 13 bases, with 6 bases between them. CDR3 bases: TGTGCCTGGAGTATCTCTTACTTC. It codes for CAWSISYF.

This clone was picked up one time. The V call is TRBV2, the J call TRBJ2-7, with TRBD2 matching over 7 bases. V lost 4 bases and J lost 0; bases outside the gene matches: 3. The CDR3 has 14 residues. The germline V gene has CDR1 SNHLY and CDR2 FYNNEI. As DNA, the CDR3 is TGTGCCAGCAGTGTGACTAGCAGCTCCTACGAGCAGTACTTC. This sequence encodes CASSVTSSSYEQYF.

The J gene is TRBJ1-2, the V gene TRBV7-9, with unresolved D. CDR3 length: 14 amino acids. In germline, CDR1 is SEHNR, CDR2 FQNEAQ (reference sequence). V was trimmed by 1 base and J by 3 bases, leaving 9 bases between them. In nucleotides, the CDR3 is TGTGCCAGCAGCTTAGGAGGAGGGTACTATGGCTACACCTTC. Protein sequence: CASSLGGGYYGYTF.

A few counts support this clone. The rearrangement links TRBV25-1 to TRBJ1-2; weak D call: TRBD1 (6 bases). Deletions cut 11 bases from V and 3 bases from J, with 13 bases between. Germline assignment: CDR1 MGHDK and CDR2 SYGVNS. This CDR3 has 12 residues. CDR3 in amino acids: CAAGARDYGYTF. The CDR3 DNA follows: TGTGCCGCGGGGGCTAGGGACTATGGCTACACCTTC.

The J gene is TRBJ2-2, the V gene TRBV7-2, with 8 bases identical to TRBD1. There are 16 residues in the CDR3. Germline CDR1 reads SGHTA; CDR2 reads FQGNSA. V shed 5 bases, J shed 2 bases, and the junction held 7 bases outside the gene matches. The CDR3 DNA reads TGTGCCAGCAGCCTTCCGACAGGGGTTAACACCGGGGAGCTGTTTTTT. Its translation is CASSLPTGVNTGELFF.

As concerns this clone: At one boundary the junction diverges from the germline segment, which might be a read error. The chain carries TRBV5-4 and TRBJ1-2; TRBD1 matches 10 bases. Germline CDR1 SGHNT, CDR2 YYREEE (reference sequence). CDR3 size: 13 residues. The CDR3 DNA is TGTGCCAGCAGCCCAAGGGGACAGGGGTCTATGGCCTTC. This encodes CASSPRGQGSMAF.

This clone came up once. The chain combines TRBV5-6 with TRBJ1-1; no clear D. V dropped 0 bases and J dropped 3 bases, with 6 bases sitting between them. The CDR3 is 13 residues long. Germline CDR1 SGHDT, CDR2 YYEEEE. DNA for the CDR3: TGTGCCAGCAGCTTGGTTTCGGACACTGAAGCTTTCTTT. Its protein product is CASSLVSDTEAFF.